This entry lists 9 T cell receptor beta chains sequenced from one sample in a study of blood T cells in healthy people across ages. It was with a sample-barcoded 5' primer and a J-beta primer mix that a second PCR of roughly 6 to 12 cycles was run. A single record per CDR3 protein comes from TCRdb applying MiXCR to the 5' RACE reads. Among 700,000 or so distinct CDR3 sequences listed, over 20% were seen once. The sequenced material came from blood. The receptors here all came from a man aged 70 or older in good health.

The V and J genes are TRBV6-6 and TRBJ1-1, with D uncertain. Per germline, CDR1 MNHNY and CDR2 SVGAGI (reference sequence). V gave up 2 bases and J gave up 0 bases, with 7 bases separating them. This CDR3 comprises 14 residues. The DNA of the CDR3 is TGTGCCAGCAGTTACAGACCGATGAACACTGAAGCTTTCTTT. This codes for CASSYRPMNTEAFF.

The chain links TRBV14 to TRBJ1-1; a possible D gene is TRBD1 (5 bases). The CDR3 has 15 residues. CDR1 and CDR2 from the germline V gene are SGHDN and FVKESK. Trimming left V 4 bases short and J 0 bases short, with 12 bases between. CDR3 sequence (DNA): TGTGCCAGCAGCCCTCACAGACAGCTGAACACTGAAGCTTTCTTT. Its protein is CASSPHRQLNTEAFF.

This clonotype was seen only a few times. The CDR3: CASSSPGVKDEAFF. The DNA for the CDR3 is TGTGCCAGCAGTTCCCCAGGCGTAAAAGATGAAGCTTTCTTT. The rearrangement joins TRBV28 to TRBJ1-1, with D unresolved. Germline V CDR1 and CDR2: MDHEN, SYDVKM. Trimming took 4 bases from V and 7 from J, leaving 16 bases between them. The length of the CDR3 is 14 residues.

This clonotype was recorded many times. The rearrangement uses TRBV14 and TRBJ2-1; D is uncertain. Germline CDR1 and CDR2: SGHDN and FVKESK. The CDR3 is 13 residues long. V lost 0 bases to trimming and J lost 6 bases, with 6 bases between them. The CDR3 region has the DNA TGTGCCAGCAGCCAAGACTTAGTCAATGAGCAGTTCTTC. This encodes CASSQDLVNEQFF.

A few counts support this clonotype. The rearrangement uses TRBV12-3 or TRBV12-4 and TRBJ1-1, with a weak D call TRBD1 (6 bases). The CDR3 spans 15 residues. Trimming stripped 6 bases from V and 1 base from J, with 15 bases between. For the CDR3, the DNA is TGTGCCAGCAGACCCCGGACAGAGGGGAACACTGAAGCTTTCTTT. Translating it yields CASRPRTEGNTEAFF.

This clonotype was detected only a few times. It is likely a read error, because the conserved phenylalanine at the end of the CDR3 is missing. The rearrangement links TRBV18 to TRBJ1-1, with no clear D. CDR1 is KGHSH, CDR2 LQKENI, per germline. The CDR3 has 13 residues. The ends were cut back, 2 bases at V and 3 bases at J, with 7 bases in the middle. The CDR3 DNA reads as TGTGCCAGCTCACCAAACGGGGACACTGAAGCTTTCCTT. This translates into CASSPNGDTEAFL.

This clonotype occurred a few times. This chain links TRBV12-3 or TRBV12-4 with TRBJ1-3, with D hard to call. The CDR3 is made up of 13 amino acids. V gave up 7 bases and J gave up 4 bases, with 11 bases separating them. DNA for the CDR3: TGTGCCAGCACCCGGATGGCGGGAAACACCATATATTTT. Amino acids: CASTRMAGNTIYF.

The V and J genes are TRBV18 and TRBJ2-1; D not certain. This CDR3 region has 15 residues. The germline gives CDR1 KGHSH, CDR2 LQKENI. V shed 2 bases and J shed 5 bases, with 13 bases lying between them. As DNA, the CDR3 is TGTGCCAGCTCACCAAAAGGTACACGGGACAATGAGCAGTTCTTC. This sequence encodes CASSPKGTRDNEQFF.

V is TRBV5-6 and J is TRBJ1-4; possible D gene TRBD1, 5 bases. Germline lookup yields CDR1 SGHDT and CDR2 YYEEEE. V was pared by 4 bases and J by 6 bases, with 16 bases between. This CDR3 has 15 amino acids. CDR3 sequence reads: CASSRFGQGYEKLFF. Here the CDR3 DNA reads TGTGCCAGCAGCAGGTTTGGGCAGGGATATGAAAAACTGTTTTTT.